The 29 T cell receptor beta chains listed next were all sequenced from one sample in a study of blood T cell repertoires in COVID-19. The protocol was immunoSEQ multiplex PCR, while the TCRdb copy is restricted to in-frame clones and leaves out a portion. The sample shows 130,000 to 150,000 clones, around nine tenths of them seen only once. The sequenced material came from peripheral blood. The receptors derive from a man in his fifties with active or convalescent COVID-19.

This clone occurred once. The CDR3 coding sequence is TGTGCCAGCAGCCAGCAGAGGCAGTATGGCTACACCTTC. This encodes CASSQQRQYGYTF. The genes are TRBV5-6 and TRBJ1-2; D not resolved. CDR1 and CDR2 from the germline V gene are SGHDT and YYEEEE. Trimming left V 4 bases short and J 5 bases short, with 12 bases between. The CDR3 totals 13 residues.

V usage is TRBV19 and J usage is TRBJ2-1; TRBD2 matches 10 bases. The germline CDR1 and CDR2 sequences are LNHDA and SQIVND (reference sequence). V lost 5 bases and J lost 1; bases outside the gene matches: 5. This CDR3 spans 16 amino acids. The CDR3 coding sequence is TGTGCCAGTAGTTCGCGGACTAGCGGATCCTACAATGAGCAGTTCTTC. This translates into CASSSRTSGSYNEQFF.

At least ten counts were recorded for this clone. The V gene is TRBV3-1 (or the pseudogene TRBV3-2), the J gene TRBJ2-7; 14 nucleotides agree with TRBD2. The CDR3 length is 19 residues. The germline CDR1 and CDR2 sequences are LGHDT and YNNKEL (reference sequence). The V gene end was trimmed by 4 bases and the J gene end by 5 bases; junction bases not matched to a gene: 16. CDR3 in amino acids: CASSRRLPGLAGVLDEQYF. The CDR3 DNA is TGTGCCAGCAGCCGGAGATTACCGGGACTAGCGGGAGTTCTCGACGAGCAGTACTTC.

This chain joins TRBV9 and TRBJ2-7; D is possibly TRBD2 (5 bases). Trimming left V 3 bases short and J 7 bases short, with 20 bases between. Germline CDR1 SGDLS, CDR2 YYNGEE. The CDR3 consists of 15 residues. The CDR3 region is CASSAPEGSLSEQYF. The CDR3 DNA is TGTGCCAGCAGCGCTCCGGAAGGGAGTCTATCGGAGCAGTACTTC.

CDR3 DNA sequence: TGTGCCAGCACCCTTTCGCAGGGGAAGCGCTACACCTTC. Protein sequence: CASTLSQGKRYTF. The genes are TRBV28 and TRBJ1-2, with D possibly TRBD1 on 6 matching bases. V lost 7 bases and J 9 bases, leaving 18 bases between the germline ends. CDR3 length equals 13 residues. Germline V gives CDR1 MDHEN, CDR2 SYDVKM.

The chain has TRBV28 and TRBJ2-3; 14 bases align to TRBD2. Per germline, CDR1 MDHEN and CDR2 SYDVKM. The J segment lost 1 base and the V segment lost 4 bases, leaving 1 base of the junction unmatched. The CDR3 has 16 amino acids. CDR3 amino acids: CASSSGLAGGTDTQYF. The CDR3, as DNA: TGTGCCAGCAGTTCGGGACTAGCGGGAGGCACAGATACGCAGTATTTT.

The chain carries TRBV4-3 and TRBJ2-2; 9 nucleotides align to TRBD2. The germline V gene has CDR1 LGHNA and CDR2 YSLEER. The CDR3 length is 16 residues. Trimming at V came to 4 bases and at J to 7 bases, leaving 10 bases not matched to a gene. Written as DNA, the CDR3 is TGCGCCAGCAGCCCCCAGGCTAGCGGGACGGGCGGGGAGCTGTTTTTT. Amino acid sequence: CASSPQASGTGGELFF.

To note about this clone: This may come from a read error, since a much larger clone is one base off. This chain connects TRBV6-4 to TRBJ2-7; TRBD1 matches at 10 bases. The CDR3 length is 14 residues. CDR1 and CDR2 (germline): MRHNA, SNTAGT. The V and J ends lost 6 bases and 2 bases, in that order; junction bases with no gene match: 4. The CDR3 loop is CASSTGTGAYEQYF. The CDR3 region has the DNA TGTGCCAGCAGCACCGGGACAGGGGCCTACGAGCAGTACTTC.

This clone is a singleton in its sample. The chain uses TRBV18 and TRBJ2-1; a possible D gene is TRBD1 (5 bases). The germline CDR1 and CDR2 sequences are KGHSH and LQKENI. The CDR3 consists of 15 residues. V lost 1 base, J lost 7 bases, and 14 bases lay in between. The CDR3 region is CASSPRSTGLNEQFF. Written as DNA, the CDR3 is TGTGCCAGCTCACCACGATCAACAGGCCTAAATGAGCAGTTCTTC. The whole variable domain, filled in from reference TRBV18 and TRBJ2-1, reads NAGVMQNPRHLVRRRGQEARLRCSPMKGHSHVYWYRQLPEEGLKFMVYLQKENIIDESGMPKERFSAEFPKEGPSILRIQQVVRGDSAAYFCASSPRSTGLNEQFFGPGTRLTVL.

The chain combines TRBV4-2 with TRBJ1-6; the D is unclear. The germline V gene encodes CDR1 LGHNA and CDR2 YNFKEQ. Trimming pared 0 bases from V and 0 bases from J, leaving 9 bases between. CDR3 length: 17 amino acids. The DNA for the CDR3 is TGTGCCAGCAGCCAAGAGGCTGGGAGCTCCTATAATTCACCCCTCCACTTT. Its translation is CASSQEAGSSYNSPLHF.

The chain employs TRBV28 and TRBJ2-7; D might be TRBD1 (6 bases). V was cut by 5 bases and J by 6 bases, with 20 bases left in between. Germline-derived CDR1 and CDR2 are MDHEN and SYDVKM. This CDR3 has 15 residues. The DNA for the CDR3 is TGTGCCAGCAGTGCCAGCAGGGGTCTCCCCTTCGAGCAGTACTTC. Protein product: CASSASRGLPFEQYF.

The CDR3 DNA reads TGTGCCAGCAGACCCGGGACAGCCGCCTTAGGCGGGGAGCTGTTTTTT. Translated, it gives CASRPGTAALGGELFF. This chain links TRBV7-2 with TRBJ2-2; TRBD1 matches 7 bases. Germline CDR1 is SGHTA and CDR2 is FQGNSA. This CDR3 region has 16 residues. With V trimmed by 6 bases and J by 7 bases, 14 bases remained unmatched.

This clone was counted a few times. The chain uses TRBV5-1 and TRBJ1-1; D is unclear. V was clipped by 4 bases and J by 0 bases, with 13 bases between them. The germline CDR1 and CDR2 sequences are SGHRS and YFSETQ. This CDR3 spans 15 amino acids. The chain's CDR3 is CASSPEVSVNTEAFF. The CDR3 bases are TGCGCCAGCAGCCCGGAGGTTTCGGTGAACACTGAAGCTTTCTTT.

The chain recombines TRBV2 with TRBJ2-5, with 11 bases aligning to TRBD2. V shed 0 bases and J 4 bases; nucleotides not matched to a gene: 4. Germline loops: CDR1 SNHLY, CDR2 FYNNEI. The CDR3 runs to 16 residues. DNA of the CDR3: TGTGCCAGCAGTGAAGCGCCTAGCGGGAGGAGAGAGACCCAGTACTTC. This encodes CASSEAPSGRRETQYF.

The chain combines TRBV29-1 with TRBJ2-1; 12 bases map to TRBD2. Germline-derived CDR1 and CDR2 are SQVTM and ANQGSEA. This CDR3 contains 15 residues. V trimming: 7 bases; J trimming: 2 bases; junction bases outside the gene matches: 6. As DNA, the CDR3 is TGCAGCGATCTCGGACTAGCGGGACCCTACAATGAGCAGTTCTTC. Translation: CSDLGLAGPYNEQFF.

The chain employs TRBV5-1 and TRBJ1-2; D is unclear. Trimming left V 0 bases short and J 3 bases short, with 9 bases between. The CDR3 length is 14 residues. From germline, CDR1 is SGHRS and CDR2 YFSETQ. The CDR3 sequence is CASSLGFGDYGYTF. In nucleotides, the CDR3 is TGCGCCAGCAGCTTGGGGTTTGGAGACTATGGCTACACCTTC.

This sequence joins TRBV9 and TRBJ1-2; 8 nucleotides agree with TRBD1. The CDR3 consists of 14 residues. Germline CDR1 is SGDLS and CDR2 is YYNGEE. V shed 3 bases, J shed 4 bases, and the junction held 5 bases outside the gene matches. The CDR3 loop reads CASSDGQGSYGYTF. The DNA of the CDR3 is TGTGCCAGCAGCGATGGACAGGGAAGCTATGGCTACACCTTC.

V and J are TRBV7-9 and TRBJ2-7; 10 bases are shared with TRBD2. The CDR3 contains 13 residues. After removal of 4 bases from V and 3 bases from J, the junction contained 0 bases not matched to a gene. Germline assignment: CDR1 SEHNR and CDR2 FQNEAQ (reference sequence). The CDR3 reads CASSSSGSYEQYF. In DNA, the CDR3 is TGTGCCAGCAGCTCTAGCGGGAGCTACGAGCAGTACTTC.

The V gene is TRBV5-4, the J gene TRBJ1-4, with TRBD1 identical over 7 bases. This CDR3 is built from 18 residues. With V trimmed by 3 bases and J by 0 bases, 11 bases remained unmatched. Germline CDR1 reads SGHNT; CDR2 reads YYREEE (reference sequence). CDR3 sequence (DNA): TGTGCCAGCAGCTATAAGACAGGGAGCTTTGCAACTAATGAAAAACTGTTTTTT. Translated: CASSYKTGSFATNEKLFF.

V gene TRBV4-2 combines with J gene TRBJ2-1; D is perhaps TRBD2 (6 bases). Trimming removed 4 bases at V and 4 bases at J, with 14 bases between. Germline CDR1 reads LGHNA; CDR2 reads YNFKEQ. The CDR3 has 15 residues. CDR3 nucleotides: TGTGCCAGCAGCCGGGGGACTGGGGGATACAATGAGCAGTTCTTC. Its translation is CASSRGTGGYNEQFF.

This chain joins TRBV28 and TRBJ2-7, with 8 nucleotides matching TRBD2. V was clipped by 5 bases and J by 9 bases; unmatched bases: 15. The CDR3 sequence is 15 residues long. The V gene's germline CDR1 is MDHEN and CDR2 SYDVKM. The CDR3 DNA follows: TGTGCCAGCAGTACCGGGAGGGGGGCCGGCCCGGGGCAGTACTTC. It is translated as CASSTGRGAGPGQYF.

The chain links TRBV18 to TRBJ2-1; TRBD2 is a possible D gene (5 bases). Per germline, CDR1 KGHSH and CDR2 LQKENI. Between the trimmed V and J ends, which lost 3 bases and 1 base, there was a span of 13 bases. The CDR3 consists of 16 residues. The CDR3 is CASSPPSSGSYNEQFF. CDR3 nucleotide sequence: TGTGCCAGCTCACCCCCCAGCTCGGGATCCTACAATGAGCAGTTCTTC.

J is TRBJ2-1 and V is TRBV19; TRBD2 matches at 14 bases. CDR1 is LNHDA, CDR2 SQIVND, per germline (reference sequence). Germline trimming cut 10 bases from V and 8 bases from J; bases unmatched to any gene: 4. CDR3 length: 13 residues. The CDR3 reads CATGLAGVDEQFF. CDR3 DNA sequence: TGTGCCACGGGACTAGCGGGAGTTGATGAGCAGTTCTTC. The full variable domain, completed using reference TRBV19 and TRBJ2-1, is DGGITQSPKYLFRKEGQNVTLSCEQNLNHDAMYWYRQDPGQGLRLIYYSQIVNDFQKGDIAEGYSVSREKKESFPLTVTSAQKNPTAFYLCATGLAGVDEQFFGPGTRLTVL.

The chain links TRBV19 to TRBJ2-2; 11 bases are shared with TRBD1. Per the germline V gene, CDR1 is LNHDA and CDR2 is SQIVND (reference sequence). The V segment lost 3 bases and the J segment 4 bases; nucleotides outside the gene matches: 4. CDR3 length: 16 residues. The CDR3, as DNA: TGTGCCAGTAGTATTGAGGGACAGGGGGTCACCGGGGAGCTGTTTTTT. This encodes CASSIEGQGVTGELFF.

J is TRBJ2-3 and V is TRBV2, with 14 nucleotides matching TRBD2. Germline V gene lookup returns CDR1 SNHLY and CDR2 FYNNEI. The CDR3 runs 17 residues. V lost 0 bases and J lost 4; bases outside the gene matches: 3. CDR3 in amino acids: CASSEARGLAGADTQYF. The CDR3 nucleotides read TGTGCCAGCAGTGAAGCGCGGGGACTAGCGGGAGCAGATACGCAGTATTTT.

The rearrangement links TRBV24-1 to TRBJ2-5; 9 bases fit TRBD1. CDR1 is KGHDR and CDR2 is SFDVKD in the germline V gene. Trimming cost V 6 bases and J 2 bases; bases outside gene matches: 9. This CDR3 contains 16 residues. CDR3 DNA: TGTGCCACCAGTAGTGGACAGGGGTCGTTTCAAGAGACCCAGTACTTC. Amino acid sequence: CATSSGQGSFQETQYF.

The chain carries TRBV7-2 and TRBJ2-1; the D is unclear. There are 17 residues in the CDR3. Germline loops: CDR1 SGHTA, CDR2 FQGNSA. Trimming took off 0 bases at V and 3 bases at J, with 15 bases between the two ends. CDR3 bases: TGTGCCAGCAGCTTAGCAGGTACGCGTCGGGTCTACAATGAGCAGTTCTTC. Translated, it gives CASSLAGTRRVYNEQFF. Combining the CDR3 with reference TRBV7-2 and TRBJ2-1 gives the whole variable domain GAGVSQSPSNKVTEKGKDVELRCDPISGHTALYWYRQSLGQGLEFLIYFQGNSAPDKSGLPSDRFSAERTGGSVSTLTIQRTQQEDSAVYLCASSLAGTRRVYNEQFFGPGTRLTVL.

This clone was found once. V is TRBV3-1 (or the pseudogene TRBV3-2) and J is TRBJ2-7, with 8 bases matching TRBD2. Per the germline V gene, CDR1 is LGHDT and CDR2 is YNNKEL (reference sequence). Trimming took 3 bases from V and 2 from J; bases not matched to a gene: 3. The length of the CDR3 is 14 residues. The CDR3 spells CASSHGGGTYEQYF. CDR3 sequence (DNA): TGTGCCAGCAGCCACGGGGGGGGAACCTACGAGCAGTACTTC.

V is TRBV3-1 (or the pseudogene TRBV3-2) and J is TRBJ1-4, with 8 bases aligning to TRBD1. Per germline, CDR1 LGHDT and CDR2 YNNKEL (reference sequence). The CDR3 extends over 14 amino acids. The V segment lost 2 bases and the J segment 5 bases; nucleotides outside the gene matches: 1. The CDR3 spells CASSQQGANEKLFF. CDR3 bases: TGTGCCAGCAGCCAACAGGGGGCGAATGAAAAACTGTTTTTT.